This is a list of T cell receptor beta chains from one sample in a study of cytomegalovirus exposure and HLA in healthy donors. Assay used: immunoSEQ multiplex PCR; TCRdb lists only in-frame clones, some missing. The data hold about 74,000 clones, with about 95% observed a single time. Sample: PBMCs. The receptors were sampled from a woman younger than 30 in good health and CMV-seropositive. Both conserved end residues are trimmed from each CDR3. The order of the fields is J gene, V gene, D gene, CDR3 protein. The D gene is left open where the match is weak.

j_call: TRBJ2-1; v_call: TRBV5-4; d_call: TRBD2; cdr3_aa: ASSKMGLAGAQSSYNEQF
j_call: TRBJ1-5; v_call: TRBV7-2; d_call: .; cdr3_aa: ASSLGGPNQPQH
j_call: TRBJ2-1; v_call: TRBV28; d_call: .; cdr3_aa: ASSSGLAGGAEQF
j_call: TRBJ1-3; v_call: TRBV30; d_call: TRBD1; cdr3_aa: AWSVNRGTGNTIY
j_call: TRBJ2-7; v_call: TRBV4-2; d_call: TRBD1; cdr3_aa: ASSPQPGQGYEQY
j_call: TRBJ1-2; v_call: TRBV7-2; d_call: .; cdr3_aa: ASSSTGPGGDYT
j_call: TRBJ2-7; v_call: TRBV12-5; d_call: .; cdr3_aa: ASGFPTTPSEQY
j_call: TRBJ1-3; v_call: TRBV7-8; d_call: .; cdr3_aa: ASTGQYSGNTIY
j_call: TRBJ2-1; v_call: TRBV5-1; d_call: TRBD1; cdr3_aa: ASSPGQGSPVYNEQF
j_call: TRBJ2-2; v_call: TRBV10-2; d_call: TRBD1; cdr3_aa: ASRQGARGTGELF
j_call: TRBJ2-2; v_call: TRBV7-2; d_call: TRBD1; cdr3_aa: ASSLGQGGGTGELF
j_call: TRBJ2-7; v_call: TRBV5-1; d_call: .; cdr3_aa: ASSPVPTGPYEQY
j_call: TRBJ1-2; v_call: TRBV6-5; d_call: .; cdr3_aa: ASSYTPDINYGYT
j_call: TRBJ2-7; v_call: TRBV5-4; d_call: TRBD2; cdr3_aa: ASSGVAGRWEQY
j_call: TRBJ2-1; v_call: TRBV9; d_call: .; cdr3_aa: ASSVEQGSEQF
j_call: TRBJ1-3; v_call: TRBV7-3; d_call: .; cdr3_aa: ASLMGRDHPRGNTIY
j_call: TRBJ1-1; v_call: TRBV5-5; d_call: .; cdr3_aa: ASSLPGKSTEAF
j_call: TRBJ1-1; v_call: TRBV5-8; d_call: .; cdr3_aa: ASSSGFLNTEAF
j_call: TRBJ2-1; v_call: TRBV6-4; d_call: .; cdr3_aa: ASKDTASYNEQF
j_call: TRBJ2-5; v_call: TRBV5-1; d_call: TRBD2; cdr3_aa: ASLRGEGETQY
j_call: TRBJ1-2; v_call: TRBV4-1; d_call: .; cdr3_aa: ASSQERQLKNYGYT
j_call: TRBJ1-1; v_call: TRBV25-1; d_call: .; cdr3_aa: ASSERGWSEAF
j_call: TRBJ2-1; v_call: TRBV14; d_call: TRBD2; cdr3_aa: ASSQEGGGDDNEQF
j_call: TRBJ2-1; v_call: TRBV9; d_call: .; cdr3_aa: ASSLQGYNEQF
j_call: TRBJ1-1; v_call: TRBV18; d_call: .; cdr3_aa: ASSPRHGRGHTEAF
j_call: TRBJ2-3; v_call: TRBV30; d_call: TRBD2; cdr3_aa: AWSVTSGADTQY
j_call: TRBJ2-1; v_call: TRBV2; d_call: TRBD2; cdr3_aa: ASSSGLAGVGDEQF
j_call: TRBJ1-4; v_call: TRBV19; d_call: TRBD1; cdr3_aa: ASSIGGTGGTEKLF
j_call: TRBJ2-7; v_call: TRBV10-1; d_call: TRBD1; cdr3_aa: ASSADRGPSSYEQY
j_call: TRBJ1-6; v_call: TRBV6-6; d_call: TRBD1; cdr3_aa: ASSNPGTGHRSPLH
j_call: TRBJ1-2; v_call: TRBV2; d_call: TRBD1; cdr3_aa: ASSRDRDDYGYT
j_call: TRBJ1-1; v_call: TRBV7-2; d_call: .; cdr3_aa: ASSSQGLFTEAF
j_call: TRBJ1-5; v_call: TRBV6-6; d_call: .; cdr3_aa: ASSLTADQPQH
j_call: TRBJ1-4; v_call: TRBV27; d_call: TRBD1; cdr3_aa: ASSLEGQGYEKLF
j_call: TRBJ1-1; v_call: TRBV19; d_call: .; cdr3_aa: ASSISPNTEAF
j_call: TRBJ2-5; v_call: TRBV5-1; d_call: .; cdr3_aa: ASSLAAANQETQY
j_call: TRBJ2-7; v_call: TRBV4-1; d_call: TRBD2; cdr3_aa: ASSPWTSGIYEQY
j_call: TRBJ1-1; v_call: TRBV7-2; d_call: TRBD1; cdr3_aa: ASSASPWDRGEAF
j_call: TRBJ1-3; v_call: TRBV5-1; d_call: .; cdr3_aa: ASSLAWLDRTGNTIY
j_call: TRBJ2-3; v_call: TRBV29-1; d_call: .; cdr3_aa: SVEEDGRGGDTQY
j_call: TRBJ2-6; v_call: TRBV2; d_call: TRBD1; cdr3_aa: ASSEFRGPGANVLT
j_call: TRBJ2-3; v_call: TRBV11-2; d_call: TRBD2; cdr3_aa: ASSSQRGGTDTQY
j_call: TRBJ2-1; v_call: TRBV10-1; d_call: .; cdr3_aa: ASSYGGRGNEQF
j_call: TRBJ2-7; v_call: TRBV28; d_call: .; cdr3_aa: ASSLVSGRPGTYEQY
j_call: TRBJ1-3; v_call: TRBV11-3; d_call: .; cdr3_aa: ASSSGGSSGNTIY
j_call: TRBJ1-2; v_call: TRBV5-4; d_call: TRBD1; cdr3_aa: ASSPGTGQDYGYT
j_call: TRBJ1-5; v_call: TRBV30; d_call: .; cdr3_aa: AWSMTQVGGQPQH
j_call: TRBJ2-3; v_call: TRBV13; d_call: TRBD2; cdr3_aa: ASSSPGGVALDTQY
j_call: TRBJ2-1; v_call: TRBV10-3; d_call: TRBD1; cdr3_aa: AISPDRDNEQF
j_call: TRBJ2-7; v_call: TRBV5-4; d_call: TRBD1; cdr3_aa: ASSFWPDRVYEQY
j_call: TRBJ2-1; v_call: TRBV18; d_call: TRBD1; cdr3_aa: ASSPGAGQGYNEQF
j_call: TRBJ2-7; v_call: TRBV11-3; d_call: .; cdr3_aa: ASSLRGQPYEQY
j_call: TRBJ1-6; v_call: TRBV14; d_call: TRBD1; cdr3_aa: ASSRRGGSSYNSPLH